This is a list of T cell receptor beta chains from one sample in a study of human T cells and chemical hapten exposure. A single record per CDR3 protein comes from TCRdb applying MiXCR to the RACE reads. Of under 65,000 distinct CDR3 sequences listed, 9.3% are singletons. The sequencing here drew on whole blood, taken in connection with sensitization to the hapten diphenylcyclopropenone (DPC). These TCRs come from a woman aged 50 to 65 with alopecia areata. Some clones in this sample may be carry-over from other donors' samples. Both conserved end residues are part of each CDR3. The D gene is left open where the match is weak. A clone size is listed for some rows: how often the clone was seen (once, few, many), or a class if it is expanded.

V gene,J gene,clone size,D gene,CDR3 protein,CDR3 DNA
TRBV12-3/TRBV12-4,TRBJ2-3,many,-,CASSISGTDTQYF,TGTGCCAGCAGCATTTCGGGCACAGATACGCAGTATTTT
TRBV20-1,TRBJ2-2,many,-,CSARIGLNTGELFF,TGCAGTGCTAGGATAGGGCTAAACACCGGGGAGCTGTTTTTT
TRBV7-2,TRBJ1-3,many,-,CASSKTYSGNTIYF,TGTGCCAGCAGCAAGACCTACTCTGGAAACACCATATATTTT
TRBV3-1,TRBJ2-7,many,-,CASSQVSHPGSQYF,TGTGCCAGCAGCCAAGTAAGTCACCCGGGATCGCAGTACTTC
TRBV11-2,TRBJ1-1,many,-,CASSQTPNTEAFF,TGTGCCAGCAGCCAGACACCGAACACTGAAGCTTTCTTT
TRBV30,TRBJ2-5,-,-,CAWSVRGETQYF,TGTGCCTGGAGTGTTAGGGGAGAGACCCAGTACTTC
TRBV5-1,TRBJ2-3,-,-,CASSFPGGTGDTQYF,TGCGCCAGCAGCTTTCCCGGCGGAACGGGGGATACGCAGTATTTT
TRBV28,TRBJ2-3,few,-,CASGTSTDTQYF,TGTGCCAGCGGAACTAGCACAGATACGCAGTATTTT
TRBV7-2,TRBJ1-3,many,-,CASSFFGNTIYF,TGTGCCAGCAGCTTCTTCGGAAACACCATATATTTT
TRBV11-2,TRBJ2-1,medium-sized,-,CASGSAVSYNEQFF,TGTGCCAGCGGTAGCGCGGTCTCCTACAATGAGCAGTTCTTC
TRBV29-1,TRBJ1-4,many,-,CSVEKGSLFF,TGCAGCGTTGAAAAAGGGTCGCTGTTTTTT
TRBV5-6,TRBJ2-7,-,TRBD1,CASRAGTGSTYEQYF,TGTGCCAGCAGGGCCGGGACAGGGTCTACCTACGAGCAGTACTTC
TRBV28,TRBJ1-5,-,-,CASFTANQPQHF,TGTGCCAGCTTTACAGCGAATCAGCCCCAGCATTTT
TRBV20-1,TRBJ2-7,many,TRBD1,CSASPQGPYEQYF,TGCAGTGCTAGCCCACAGGGGCCCTACGAGCAGTACTTC
TRBV16,TRBJ2-1,few,-,CASSPRGGPNEQFF,TGTGCCAGCAGCCCTAGGGGCGGACCCAATGAGCAGTTCTTC
TRBV28,TRBJ1-3,few,-,CASMGGNTIYF,TGTGCCAGCATGGGTGGAAACACCATATATTTT
TRBV12-3/TRBV12-4,TRBJ2-7,many,-,CASKIGAYYEQYF,TGTGCCAGCAAAATTGGGGCATACTACGAGCAGTACTTC
TRBV20-1,TRBJ1-1,few,-,CSARGRGGVVDTEAFF,TGCAGTGCTAGAGGTAGGGGAGGTGTTGTGGACACTGAAGCTTTCTTT
TRBV9,TRBJ2-1,many,-,CASSVEFVHREHNEQFF,TGTGCCAGCAGCGTAGAATTTGTGCACCGGGAGCACAATGAGCAGTTCTTC
TRBV29-1,TRBJ2-1,many,-,CSGRYSSYNEQFF,TGCAGCGGACGGTACAGTTCCTACAATGAGCAGTTCTTC
TRBV20-1,TRBJ1-1,many,-,CSARDPRRAFF,TGCAGTGCTAGAGACCCCCGGCGAGCTTTCTTT
TRBV4-2,TRBJ2-5,many,-,CASSLSEEETQYF,TGTGCCAGCAGCCTAAGTGAGGAAGAGACCCAGTACTTC
TRBV24-1,TRBJ2-1,many,-,CATSLFNEQFF,TGTGCCACGAGCCTTTTCAATGAGCAGTTCTTC
TRBV6-5,TRBJ1-5,many,-,CASRQGGGSQPQHF,TGTGCCAGCCGCCAAGGGGGAGGGAGTCAGCCCCAGCATTTT
TRBV28,TRBJ2-6,few,-,CASSLVYSGANVLTF,TGTGCCAGCAGTTTAGTGTACTCTGGGGCCAACGTCCTGACTTTC
TRBV28,TRBJ2-1,-,-,CASSTGTPNEQFF,TGTGCCAGCAGTACCGGGACCCCCAATGAGCAGTTCTTC
TRBV11-2,TRBJ2-1,many,-,CASSLDTTYNEQFF,TGTGCCAGCAGCTTAGATACAACCTACAATGAGCAGTTCTTC
TRBV29-1,TRBJ2-1,many,TRBD2,CSVAGGLVNEQFF,TGCAGCGTAGCGGGAGGTTTGGTCAATGAGCAGTTCTTC
TRBV19,TRBJ2-7,many,TRBD2,CATRGGGSSYEQYF,TGTGCCACTCGGGGGGGAGGAAGCTCCTACGAGCAGTACTTC
TRBV18,TRBJ2-2,many,TRBD1,CASSVGTVVTGELFF,TGTGCCAGCTCAGTTGGGACAGTGGTCACCGGGGAGCTGTTTTTT
TRBV27,TRBJ1-1,many,TRBD1,CASSTFGQGRTEAFF,TGTGCCAGCAGTACTTTTGGACAGGGCAGGACTGAAGCTTTCTTT
TRBV6-5,TRBJ2-7,many,TRBD1,CASSYSLGTGSEQYF,TGTGCCAGCAGTTACTCATTAGGGACAGGGAGCGAGCAGTACTTC
TRBV29-1,TRBJ2-1,many,TRBD2,CSARRTSGRGEQFF,TGCAGCGCCAGAAGAACTAGCGGGAGGGGTGAGCAGTTCTTC
TRBV7-8,TRBJ2-3,many,-,CASSAHGTSTDTQYF,TGTGCCAGCAGCGCACACGGGACTTCCACAGATACGCAGTATTTT
TRBV7-9,TRBJ1-1,many,-,CASSWTSEAFF,TGTGCCAGCAGCTGGACTTCTGAAGCTTTCTTT
TRBV7-9,TRBJ1-2,many,-,CASRSPANYGYTF,TGTGCCAGCAGGAGCCCAGCTAACTATGGCTACACCTTC
TRBV7-9,TRBJ2-3,many,-,CASSWTAPSTDTQYF,TGTGCCAGCAGTTGGACAGCCCCTAGCACAGATACGCAGTATTTT